Listed here are 25 T cell receptor beta chains from one sample, sequenced in a study of vaccination and CD4 T cells after COVID-19. An Oncomine TCR Beta short-read assay was used to sequence the DNA from cultured CD4+ T cells. Each CDR3 protein gets one entry after TCRdb re-called the PCR reads with MiXCR. Among approximately 15,000 distinct CDR3 sequences listed, 50% to 75% were seen once. Antigen specificity for these receptors is unknown. Treatment specified: approximately nine-day PBMC culture with coronavirus spike peptide pools or control peptides (ViraFEST assay). The specimen sequenced was CD4+ T cells from blood, cultured in vitro. All receptors derive from a human donor who had recovered from COVID-19.

This clonotype was observed once. Written as DNA, the CDR3 is TGCAGTGCTAGACCCCGGGGGGTAGCGGGGGCACGGGAGCAGTTCTTC. It yields the protein CSARPRGVAGAREQFF. V usage is TRBV20-1 and J usage is TRBJ2-1, with TRBD2 matching over 9 bases. The CDR3 loop spans 16 amino acids. Germline CDR1 DFQATT, CDR2 SNEGSKA (reference sequence). The trim removed 2 bases at V and 10 bases at J, leaving 15 bases unmatched.

The rearrangement links TRBV24-1 to TRBJ1-2; D is possibly TRBD1 (5 bases). CDR1 KGHDR and CDR2 SFDVKD come from the germline V gene. Trimming took 0 bases from V and 4 from J, leaving 8 bases between them. This CDR3 is 14 amino acids long. The CDR3 coding sequence is TGTGCCACCAGTGATTTGACAAGGGGCTATGGCTACACCTTC. It yields the protein CATSDLTRGYGYTF.

This chain links TRBV10-3 with TRBJ1-4; the D is unclear. Trimming cost V 4 bases and J 8 bases, with 11 bases left between them. The length of the CDR3 is 13 residues. The germline V gene encodes CDR1 ENHRY and CDR2 SYGVKD. CDR3 bases: TGTGCCATCAGTGGAGCGCAGAGGGAAAAACTGTTTTTT. Its translation: CAISGAQREKLFF.

This clonotype was detected a few times. The V gene is TRBV15, the J gene TRBJ1-2; D gene unclear. The germline V gene encodes CDR1 LNHNV and CDR2 YYDKDF (reference sequence). Trimming took 7 bases from V and 0 from J, leaving 15 bases between them. The CDR3 spans 15 residues. The CDR3 nucleotides are TGTGCCACCAAACCGCCCGGCAGAACTAACTATGGCTACACCTTC. This encodes CATKPPGRTNYGYTF.

J is TRBJ1-1 and V is TRBV20-1, with D possibly TRBD1 on 5 matching bases. In germline, CDR1 is DFQATT, CDR2 SNEGSKA (reference sequence). The CDR3 is made up of 14 amino acids. Trimming shortened V by 6 bases and J by 0 bases, and 14 bases separated the two germline ends. This CDR3 is CSASGGGMNTEAFF. In nucleotides, the CDR3 is TGCAGTGCATCCGGGGGTGGAATGAACACTGAAGCTTTCTTT.

The table lists this clonotype with a few counts. The V gene is TRBV27, the J gene TRBJ2-7, with D tentatively TRBD2 (6 bases). V was pared by 4 bases and J by 0 bases, with 13 bases between. Germline CDR1 MNHEY, CDR2 SMNVEV (reference sequence). The CDR3 totals 15 residues. The CDR3, as DNA: TGTGCCAGCAGTTCCGCGTCCGGGAGCTCCTACGAGCAGTACTTC. This translates into CASSSASGSSYEQYF.

The CDR3 DNA sequence: TGTGCCAGCAGCCTCCAGGGATGGGACGCAGATACGCAGTATTTT. It yields the protein CASSLQGWDADTQYF. V is TRBV5-8 and J is TRBJ2-3, with D perhaps TRBD1 or TRBD2 (5 bases each). Germline loops: CDR1 SGHTS, CDR2 YDEGEE. Trimming took off 4 bases at V and 4 bases at J, with 16 bases between the two ends. The CDR3 covers 15 residues.

This clonotype was detected a few times. The chain carries TRBV6-4 and TRBJ2-3; TRBD2 aligns across 10 bases. Unmatched junction bases numbered 5, after V lost 5 bases and J lost 6 bases. Germline V gene lookup returns CDR1 MRHNA and CDR2 SNTAGT. The CDR3 has 14 residues. CDR3 residues: CASSLAGAMDTQYF. Written as DNA, the CDR3 is TGTGCCAGCAGTCTAGCGGGAGCGATGGATACGCAGTATTTT.

V gene TRBV5-1 combines with J gene TRBJ2-3; 10 bases fit TRBD2. J gave up 5 bases and V 7 bases, and 10 bases lay outside the gene matches. The CDR3 runs to 15 residues. The germline CDR1 and CDR2 sequences are SGHRS and YFSETQ. CDR3 sequence: CASELAGGGKDTQYF. CDR3 nucleotide sequence: TGCGCCAGCGAATTAGCGGGAGGTGGGAAAGATACGCAGTATTTT.

J is TRBJ1-6 and V is TRBV10-3; TRBD1 aligns across 7 bases. The CDR3 is 12 residues long. V was clipped by 11 bases and J by 7 bases; unmatched bases: 5. Germline V gene data show CDR1 as ENHRY and CDR2 as SYGVKD. The DNA of the CDR3 is TGTGCCGTCCGGGACAGCAATTCACCCCTCCACTTT. Amino acids: CAVRDSNSPLHF.

There are a few counts of this clonotype. The gene calls are TRBV7-3 and TRBJ2-5, with D unclear. Trimming took 1 base from V and 0 from J, leaving 6 bases between them. The CDR3 runs 14 residues. CDR1 is SGHTA, CDR2 FQGTGA, per germline. The CDR3 sequence is CASSLSGNQETQYF. The CDR3, as DNA: TGTGCCAGCAGCTTAAGTGGTAACCAAGAGACCCAGTACTTC.

The chain recombines TRBV19 with TRBJ2-1; D is ambiguous. The CDR3 runs to 15 residues. Germline loops: CDR1 LNHDA, CDR2 SQIVND (reference sequence). V dropped 1 base and J dropped 6 bases, with 13 bases sitting between them. The CDR3 sequence: CASSIAAVLGNEQFF. CDR3 in DNA: TGTGCCAGTAGTATAGCTGCTGTTCTGGGCAATGAGCAGTTCTTC.

CDR3 coding DNA: TGTGCCAGCCGTCTAAAGGGTGCCAACTCCTACGAGCAGTACTTC. As protein: CASRLKGANSYEQYF. This chain connects TRBV27 to TRBJ2-7; no clear D. The CDR3 sequence is 15 residues long. Germline CDR1 reads MNHEY; CDR2 reads SMNVEV (reference sequence). V lost 8 bases to trimming and J lost 0 bases, with 17 bases between them.

V usage is TRBV7-9 and J usage is TRBJ2-5, with 11 bases matching TRBD2. V gave up 4 bases and J gave up 4 bases; unmatched junction bases: 11. The CDR3 runs to 17 residues. Germline CDR1 and CDR2: SEHNR and FQNEAQ (reference sequence). CDR3 protein: CASSSARLAGPGETQYF. In DNA form, the CDR3 reads TGTGCCAGCAGCTCAGCCAGACTAGCGGGACCTGGAGAGACCCAGTACTTC. Full variable domain (missing parts from reference TRBV7-9 and TRBJ2-5): DTGVSQNPRHKITKRGQNVTFRCDPISEHNRLYWYRQTLGQGPEFLTYFQNEAQLEKSRLLSDRFSAERPKGSFSTLEIQRTEQGDSAMYLCASSSARLAGPGETQYFGPGTRLLVL.

The genes are TRBV6-1 and TRBJ2-5; 10 positions match TRBD1. CDR1 MNHNS and CDR2 SASEGT come from the germline V gene. The CDR3 sequence is 15 residues long. After removal of 7 bases from V and 2 bases from J, the junction contained 7 bases not matched to a gene. CDR3 sequence reads: CASTRTGGRQETQYF. CDR3 DNA: TGTGCCAGCACCCGGACAGGGGGTAGACAAGAGACCCAGTACTTC.

The V and J genes are TRBV20-1 and TRBJ2-2, with 13 bases aligning to TRBD2. Trimming took 0 bases from V and 4 from J; bases not matched to a gene: 2. In germline, CDR1 is DFQATT, CDR2 SNEGSKA (reference sequence). This CDR3 is built from 16 residues. In DNA, the CDR3 is TGCAGTGCTAGAGATAGGACTAGCGGGAGCACCGGGGAGCTGTTTTTT. Amino acids: CSARDRTSGSTGELFF.

This clonotype was picked up a small number of times. This chain uses TRBV4-1 with TRBJ1-6; a possible D gene is TRBD1 (6 bases). CDR1 MGHRA and CDR2 YSYEKL come from the germline V gene. This CDR3 has 15 residues. V was cut by 0 bases and J by 15 bases, with 18 bases left in between. The CDR3 reads CASSQEGGRLRVLHF. CDR3 DNA sequence: TGCGCCAGCAGCCAAGAGGGGGGGCGGCTAAGGGTCCTCCACTTT.

This clonotype was observed a few times. The gene calls are TRBV5-4 and TRBJ2-3; 8 bases fit TRBD2. CDR1 and CDR2 (germline): SGHNT, YYREEE (reference sequence). This CDR3 is 17 amino acids long. After removal of 2 bases from V and 2 bases from J, the junction contained 10 bases not matched to a gene. The CDR3 nucleotides read TGTGCCAGCAGCTTCCCTCGGGCGGGAGGAACCACAGATACGCAGTATTTT. Amino acids: CASSFPRAGGTTDTQYF.

The chain combines TRBV28 with TRBJ1-5; D remains unclear. Germline assignment: CDR1 MDHEN and CDR2 SYDVKM. V was pared by 6 bases and J by 5 bases, with 14 bases between. The CDR3 runs to 14 residues. The DNA for the CDR3 is TGTGCCAGCAGGGGGTGGACTACTTATCAGCCCCAGCATTTT. It translates to CASRGWTTYQPQHF.

V is TRBV6-2 or TRBV6-3 and J is TRBJ2-3; 7 positions agree with TRBD2. V shed 5 bases and J 3 bases; nucleotides not matched to a gene: 5. Germline CDR1 reads MNHEY; CDR2 reads SVGEGT. The CDR3 has 14 amino acids. CDR3 region: CASSKGLVTDTQYF. The CDR3 nucleotides are TGTGCCAGCAGTAAAGGACTAGTTACAGATACGCAGTATTTT.

The chain carries TRBV6-1 and TRBJ1-2; 10 nucleotides line up with TRBD1. This CDR3 comprises 16 residues. From germline, CDR1 is MNHNS and CDR2 SASEGT. The V gene end was trimmed by 6 bases and the J gene end by 3 bases; junction bases not matched to a gene: 10. In DNA, the CDR3 is TGTGCCAGCAGCAGACAGGGGGCCCCATCCCACTATGGCTACACCTTC. Its translation is CASSRQGAPSHYGYTF.

The V call is TRBV15, the J call TRBJ1-4; possibly TRBD1 for D (6 bases). The germline V gene encodes CDR1 LNHNV and CDR2 YYDKDF (reference sequence). CDR3 size: 16 residues. The germline V and J ends were trimmed by 0 bases and 6 bases, with 14 bases remaining between them. The CDR3 reads CATSREAQRGYEKLFF. The CDR3 DNA is TGTGCCACCAGCAGAGAGGCCCAGAGGGGGTATGAAAAACTGTTTTTT.

V gene TRBV15 combines with J gene TRBJ1-1; weak D call: TRBD1 (5 bases). Trimming took 1 base from V and 4 from J, leaving 10 bases between them. The CDR3 runs to 14 residues. Germline V lookup: CDR1 LNHNV, CDR2 YYDKDF (reference sequence). As DNA, the CDR3 is TGTGCCACCAGCAGAGCAGGGTTGGTCACTGAAGCTTTCTTT. This sequence encodes CATSRAGLVTEAFF.

In this sample, this clonotype turned up once. V is TRBV20-1 and J is TRBJ1-1, with 9 bases fitting TRBD1. The V gene end was trimmed by 6 bases and the J gene end by 7 bases; junction bases not matched to a gene: 12. The CDR3 contains 14 residues. CDR1 is DFQATT, CDR2 SNEGSKA, per germline (reference sequence). CDR3 DNA: TGCAGTGCCTACCGACAGGGGGAGGGAAATGAAGCTTTCTTT. Amino acids: CSAYRQGEGNEAFF.

The chain has TRBV6-2 or TRBV6-3 and TRBJ2-7; 9 bases align to TRBD1. Trimming at V came to 8 bases and at J to 5 bases, leaving 13 bases not matched to a gene. Germline V lookup: CDR1 MNHEY, CDR2 SVGEGT. The CDR3 runs to 15 residues. The CDR3 loop is CASQVIGTGTDEQYF. The CDR3 DNA follows: TGTGCCAGCCAGGTTATCGGGACAGGGACAGACGAGCAGTACTTC.